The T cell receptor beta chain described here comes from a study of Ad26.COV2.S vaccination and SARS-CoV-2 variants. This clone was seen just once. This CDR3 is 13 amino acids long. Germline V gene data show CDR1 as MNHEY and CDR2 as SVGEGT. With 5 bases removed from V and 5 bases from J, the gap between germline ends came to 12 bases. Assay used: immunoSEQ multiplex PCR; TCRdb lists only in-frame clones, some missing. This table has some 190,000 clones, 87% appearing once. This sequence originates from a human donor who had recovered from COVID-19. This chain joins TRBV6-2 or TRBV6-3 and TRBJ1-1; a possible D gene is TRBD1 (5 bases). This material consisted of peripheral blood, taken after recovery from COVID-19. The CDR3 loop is CASSRPRGTEAFF. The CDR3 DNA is TGTGCCAGCAGTCGTCCCCGGGGGACTGAAGCTTTCTTT.